The next 24 T cell receptor beta chains were all read from a single sample in a study of molecular identifiers for immune sequencing clone quantification (dated 2018 in TCRdb). The library was made by PCR. Sequencing took place on a NextSeq 500. TCRdb redid the processing of the public reads, applying fastp at Q25 and MiXCR, and retained in-frame beta chains. Rows are unified per CDR3 protein, each entry keeping the most common DNA and genes. The sample profile shows some 580,000 distinct CDR3 sequences; about 25% of them were found once. About 0.8% of the sample rests with the top ten. Input material: naive CD8+ T cells from blood, with Jurkat cell RNA spiked in. The meaning of the sample's cell subset or site label: FACS-sorted CD8+CD4-CCR7+CD45RA+ naive T cells. These receptors were taken from a human donor in good health. Some libraries in this study had Jurkat cell RNA spiked in.

The chain is built from TRBV27 and TRBJ1-2; TRBD1 is a possible D gene (6 bases). Trimming pared 2 bases from V and 3 bases from J, leaving 19 bases between. The CDR3 is 17 residues long. Germline loops: CDR1 MNHEY, CDR2 SMNVEV (reference sequence). For the CDR3, the DNA is TGTGCCAGCAGTTTACTAGTTGTGGGGGGCACACACTATGGCTACACCTTC. Protein product: CASSLLVVGGTHYGYTF.

This clonotype was seen at least ten times. V and J are TRBV7-9 and TRBJ2-6; a weak D match, TRBD2 (6 bases). The germline gives CDR1 SEHNR, CDR2 FQNEAQ (reference sequence). The CDR3 has 14 residues. Between the trimmed V and J ends, which lost 6 bases and 4 bases, there was a span of 10 bases. The CDR3 bases are TGTGCCAGCAGTTGGGACTCCGGGGCCAACGTCCTGACTTTC. Its protein product is CASSWDSGANVLTF.

The rearrangement joins TRBV9 to TRBJ1-1; D possibly corresponds to TRBD1 (6 bases). This CDR3 is 15 amino acids long. In germline, CDR1 is SGDLS, CDR2 YYNGEE. V dropped 0 bases and J dropped 4 bases, with 13 bases sitting between them. The CDR3 here is CASSVGSGAGTEAFF. As DNA, the CDR3 is TGTGCCAGCAGCGTAGGGTCGGGGGCTGGCACTGAAGCTTTCTTT.

This clonotype was detected ten times or more. The chain recombines TRBV28 with TRBJ2-7, with 10 bases that match TRBD2. The CDR3 consists of 14 residues. The germline gives CDR1 MDHEN, CDR2 SYDVKM. The V gene end was trimmed by 6 bases and the J gene end by 3 bases; junction bases not matched to a gene: 5. The CDR3 nucleotides read TGTGCCAGCAGCTATACTAGCGGGAACTACGAGCAGTACTTC. As protein: CASSYTSGNYEQYF.

This clonotype was recorded many times. The rearrangement joins TRBV25-1 to TRBJ2-5; D possibly corresponds to TRBD2 (5 bases). Germline CDR1 MGHDK, CDR2 SYGVNS. V was trimmed by 2 bases and J by 9 bases, leaving 16 bases between them. This CDR3 is 14 amino acids long. The CDR3 nucleotides read TGTGCCAGCAGTGAAATCGGGGTTGTGAAGGCCCAGTACTTC. Protein: CASSEIGVVKAQYF. Using reference TRBV25-1 and TRBJ2-5 for the parts outside the CDR3, the full variable domain is EADIYQTPRYLVIGTGKKITLECSQTMGHDKMYWYQQDPGMELHLIHYSYGVNSTEKGDLSSESTVSRIRTEHFPLTLESARPSHTSQYLCASSEIGVVKAQYFGPGTRLLVL.

This clonotype has at least ten counts. The CDR3 here is CASSQDPSGIGYEQYF. For the CDR3, the DNA is TGCGCCAGCAGCCAAGATCCCTCCGGGATAGGGTACGAGCAGTACTTC. This chain links TRBV4-3 with TRBJ2-7; weak D call: TRBD2 (5 bases). Trimming left V 0 bases short and J 4 bases short, with 16 bases between. The CDR3 extends over 16 amino acids. Looked up from germline, CDR1 is LGHNA and CDR2 is YSLEER.

The gene calls are TRBV4-3 and TRBJ2-1; D not certain. Germline V gene data show CDR1 as LGHNA and CDR2 as YSLEER. V lost 1 base and J lost 9, with 10 bases in between. This CDR3 comprises 13 residues. The CDR3 sequence: CASSQGEKTEQFF. The DNA for the CDR3 is TGCGCCAGCAGCCAAGGGGAAAAAACTGAGCAGTTCTTC.

Of note for this clonotype: It may be a read error: a sequence one base away is much more abundant. The rearrangement joins TRBV7-6 to TRBJ2-3, with unresolved D. Germline V gene data show CDR1 as SGHVS and CDR2 as FNYEAQ. This CDR3 is 14 amino acids long. The CDR3 here is CARSPASTTDTQYF. The CDR3 nucleotides are TGTGCCCGCAGCCCCGCCAGTACGACAGATACGCAGTATTTT.

This clonotype turned up a few times. The chain uses TRBV2 and TRBJ2-7, with D possibly called TRBD1 or TRBD2 (5 bases each). Per germline, CDR1 SNHLY and CDR2 FYNNEI. This CDR3 comprises 15 residues. V lost 1 base and J 2 bases, leaving 12 bases between the germline ends. Written as DNA, the CDR3 is TGTGCCAGCAGTGAAGGTGGGGGTGGCGCCTACGAGCAGTACTTC. Amino acid sequence: CASSEGGGGAYEQYF.

With regard to this clonotype: Germline and junction disagree at one end, which may indicate a read error. The rearrangement uses TRBV11-2 and TRBJ2-7, with a tentative D call TRBD1 (5 bases). CDR1 is SGHAT, CDR2 FQNNGV, per germline. The CDR3 loop spans 13 amino acids. CDR3 region: CACSLGSGQWQYF. In DNA form, the CDR3 reads TGTGCCTGCAGCTTAGGGTCAGGGCAATGGCAGTACTTC.

There are a few counts of this clonotype. The chain links TRBV5-6 to TRBJ2-7, with D hard to call. Between the trimmed V and J ends, which lost 4 bases and 0 bases, there was a span of 17 bases. The CDR3 is 16 residues long. Germline-derived CDR1 and CDR2 are SGHDT and YYEEEE. The chain's CDR3 is CASSPVKQSRSYEQYF. Written as DNA, the CDR3 is TGTGCCAGCAGCCCGGTAAAGCAGAGCCGCTCCTACGAGCAGTACTTC.

This clonotype was counted a single time. With a much larger clone just one base away, this may be a read error. The rearrangement uses TRBV4-1 and TRBJ2-2; perhaps TRBD2 as D (5 bases). The V gene's germline CDR1 is MGHRA and CDR2 YSYEKL. The CDR3 spans 14 residues. In DNA form, the CDR3 reads TGCGCCAGCAGCCAATTTCTCGGAACCGGGGAGCTGCTTTTT. It codes for CASSQFLGTGELLF.

This clonotype is a singleton in its sample. This likely comes from a read error, as the CDR3 has no conserved phenylalanine or tryptophan at its end. The chain is built from TRBV10-3 and TRBJ1-1, with D maybe TRBD1 (6 bases). CDR1 ENHRY and CDR2 SYGVKD come from the germline V gene. The CDR3 has 14 amino acids. V was shortened by 3 bases and J by 0 bases, with 8 bases between the two germline ends. CDR3 bases: TGTGCCATCAGTGATCCAGGGGTGAACACTGAAGCTTTCCTT. Amino acid sequence: CAISDPGVNTEAFL.

This clonotype was seen ten or more times. The chain recombines TRBV28 with TRBJ2-5, with 11 bases fitting TRBD2. The CDR3 contains 16 residues. J lost 2 bases, V lost 5 bases, and 7 bases had no gene match. Germline V lookup: CDR1 MDHEN, CDR2 SYDVKM. As DNA, the CDR3 is TGTGCCAGCAGTCCTCGACTAGCGGGGAAGCAAGAGACCCAGTACTTC. It yields the protein CASSPRLAGKQETQYF.

V gene TRBV19 combines with J gene TRBJ2-7; perhaps TRBD1 as D (5 bases). Germline CDR1 is LNHDA and CDR2 is SQIVND (reference sequence). V was cut by 3 bases and J by 2 bases, with 11 bases left in between. The CDR3 has 14 residues. DNA for the CDR3: TGTGCCAGTAGTATGAGTGACAGAGCCTACGAGCAGTACTTC. Encoded protein: CASSMSDRAYEQYF.

With regard to this clonotype: This may be a read error: a much more frequent sequence differs by one nucleotide. This chain links TRBV3-1 with TRBJ2-3; 8 bases are a match to TRBD1. CDR1 and CDR2 (germline): LGHDT, YNNKEL (reference sequence). The CDR3 sequence is 15 residues long. CDR3 bases: TGTGCCAGCAGCCAAGGGACAGGGTTTATGGATACGCAGTGTTTT. It encodes CASSQGTGFMDTQCF.

This clonotype has a handful of counts. This rearrangement joins TRBV7-2 to TRBJ2-4; D is perhaps TRBD1 (5 bases). CDR1 SGHTA and CDR2 FQGNSA come from the germline V gene. The V gene lost 1 base and the J gene lost 0 bases, with 13 bases spanning the gap. This CDR3 comprises 17 residues. Here the CDR3 DNA reads TGTGCCAGCAGCTTAGAGGGGCTGACTCTAGCCAAAAACATTCAGTACTTC. Its protein is CASSLEGLTLAKNIQYF.

Remarks on this clonotype: This clone may be a read error of a much larger clone one base away. The rearrangement links TRBV4-1 to TRBJ2-4; 8 bases are a match to TRBD2. CDR3 length: 16 residues. CDR1 MGHRA and CDR2 YSYEKL come from the germline V gene. The J segment lost 15 bases and the V segment lost 0 bases, leaving 16 bases of the junction unmatched. The CDR3 nucleotides read TGCGCCAGCAGCCAAGACAGCGGGAGATTACGAGGATGGCTGTACTTC. Translated, it gives CASSQDSGRLRGWLYF.

This chain connects TRBV7-9 to TRBJ2-5; D ambiguous. The CDR3 loop spans 14 amino acids. The germline V gene has CDR1 SEHNR and CDR2 FQNEAQ (reference sequence). The V end lost 1 base, the J end lost 4 bases, and 10 bases lay between the germline ends. The CDR3 bases are TGTGCCAGCAGCTTAGTCGGATTTAGAGAGACCCAGTACTTC. Translated: CASSLVGFRETQYF.

This sequence joins TRBV6-5 and TRBJ2-5; D may correspond to TRBD1 or TRBD2 (5 bases each). V dropped 6 bases and J dropped 5 bases, with 19 bases sitting between them. The CDR3 consists of 15 residues. Per the germline V gene, CDR1 is MNHEY and CDR2 is SVGAGI. The CDR3 protein is CASSQRGPEWETQYF. The CDR3 DNA reads TGTGCCAGCAGCCAGAGGGGCCCAGAGTGGGAGACCCAGTACTTC.

V usage is TRBV20-1 and J usage is TRBJ2-1; TRBD2 matches 8 bases. V gave up 1 base and J gave up 12 bases; unmatched junction bases: 11. The CDR3 sequence is 14 residues long. Per the germline V gene, CDR1 is DFQATT and CDR2 is SNEGSKA (reference sequence). The DNA for the CDR3 is TGCAGTGCTAGAGCCCCAGCGGGGGATTTGGTGCAGTTCTTC. Its protein is CSARAPAGDLVQFF.

This chain connects TRBV12-3 or TRBV12-4 to TRBJ2-7; 13 nucleotides line up with TRBD2. The CDR3 is 15 residues long. Trimming removed 5 bases from V and 7 bases from J; junction bases left unmatched: 8. The CDR3 nucleotides are TGTGCCAGCAGTGGTTGGACTAGCGGGAGTGGTGAGCAGTACTTC. Protein sequence: CASSGWTSGSGEQYF.

This clonotype was seen ten or more times. The rearrangement links TRBV30 to TRBJ2-3, with 7 bases fitting TRBD2. The CDR3 covers 15 residues. Germline CDR1 and CDR2: GTSNPN and SVGIG (reference sequence). The V gene end was trimmed by 0 bases and the J gene end by 4 bases; junction bases not matched to a gene: 7. For the CDR3, the DNA is TGTGCCTGGAGTGTAGGGGCGGGAGAGCCAGATACGCAGTATTTT. This encodes CAWSVGAGEPDTQYF. Full variable domain (remainder filled in from reference TRBV30 and TRBJ2-3): SQTIHQWPATLVQPVGSPLSLECTVEGTSNPNLYWYRQAAGRGLQLLFYSVGIGQISSEVPQNLSASRPQDRQFILSSKKLLLSDSGFYLCAWSVGAGEPDTQYFGPGTRLTVL.

As concerns this clonotype: Possible read error: a much larger clone is one base away. The J gene is TRBJ2-6, the V gene TRBV27; D possibly corresponds to TRBD1 (6 bases). V lost 5 bases, J lost 0 bases, and 17 bases lay in between. In germline, CDR1 is MNHEY, CDR2 SMNVEV (reference sequence). The CDR3 has 18 residues. CDR3: CASSPLKGTSSGANVLTF. CDR3 nucleotides: TGTGCCAGCAGTCCTCTCAAAGGGACATCCTCTGGGGCCAACGTCCTGACTTTC.